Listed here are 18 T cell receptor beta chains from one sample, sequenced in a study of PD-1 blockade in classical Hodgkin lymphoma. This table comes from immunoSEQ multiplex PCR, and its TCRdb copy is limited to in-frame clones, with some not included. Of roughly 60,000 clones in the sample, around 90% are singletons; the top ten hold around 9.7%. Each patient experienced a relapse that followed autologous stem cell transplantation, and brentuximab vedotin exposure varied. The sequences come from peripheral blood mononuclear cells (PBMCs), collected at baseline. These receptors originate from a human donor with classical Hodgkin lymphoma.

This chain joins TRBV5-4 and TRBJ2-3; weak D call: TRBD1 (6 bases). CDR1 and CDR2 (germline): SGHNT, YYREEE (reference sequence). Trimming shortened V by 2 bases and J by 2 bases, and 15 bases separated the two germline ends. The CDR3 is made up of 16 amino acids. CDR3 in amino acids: CASSFPQGLVTDTQYF. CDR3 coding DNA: TGTGCCAGCAGCTTCCCACAGGGCCTAGTCACAGATACGCAGTATTTT.

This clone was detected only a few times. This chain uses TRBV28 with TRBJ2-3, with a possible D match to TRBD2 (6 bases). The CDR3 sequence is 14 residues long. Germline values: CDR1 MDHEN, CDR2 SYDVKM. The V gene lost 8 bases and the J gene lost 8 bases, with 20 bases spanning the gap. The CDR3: CASSAGSLGVTQYF. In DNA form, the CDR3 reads TGTGCCAGCTCTGCGGGATCTTTGGGTGTTACGCAGTATTTT.

The CDR3 nucleotides read TGTGCCAGCTCACCGACGGCTAGCGGGAGGTACAATGAGCAGTTCTTC. This encodes CASSPTASGRYNEQFF. The chain uses TRBV18 and TRBJ2-1; 11 bases fit TRBD2. Trimming at V came to 3 bases and at J to 4 bases, leaving 5 bases not matched to a gene. The CDR3 covers 16 residues. Germline assignment: CDR1 KGHSH and CDR2 LQKENI.

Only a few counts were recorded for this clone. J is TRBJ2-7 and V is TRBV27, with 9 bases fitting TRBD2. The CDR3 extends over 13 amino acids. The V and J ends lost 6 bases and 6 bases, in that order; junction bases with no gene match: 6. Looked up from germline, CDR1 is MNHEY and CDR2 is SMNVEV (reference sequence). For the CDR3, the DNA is TGTGCCAGCAGACGGACTAGCGAGATCGAGCAGTACTTC. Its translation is CASRRTSEIEQYF.

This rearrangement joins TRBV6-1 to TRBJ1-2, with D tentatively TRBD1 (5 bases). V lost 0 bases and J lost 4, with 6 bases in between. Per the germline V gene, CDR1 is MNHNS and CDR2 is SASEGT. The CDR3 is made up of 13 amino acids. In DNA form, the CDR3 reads TGTGCCAGCAGTGAAGCGAGGGGCTATGGCTACACCTTC. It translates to CASSEARGYGYTF.

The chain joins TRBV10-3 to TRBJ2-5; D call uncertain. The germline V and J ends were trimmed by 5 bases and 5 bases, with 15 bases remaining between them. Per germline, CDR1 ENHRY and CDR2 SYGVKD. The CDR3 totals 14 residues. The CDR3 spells CAISSGSPLETQYF. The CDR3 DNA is TGTGCCATCAGTTCTGGGTCCCCCCTGGAGACCCAGTACTTC.

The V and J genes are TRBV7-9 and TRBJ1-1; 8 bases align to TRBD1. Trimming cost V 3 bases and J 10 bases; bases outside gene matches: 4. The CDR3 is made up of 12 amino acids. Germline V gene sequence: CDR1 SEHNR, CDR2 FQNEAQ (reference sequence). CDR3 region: CASSFPGGLAFF. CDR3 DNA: TGTGCCAGCAGCTTTCCAGGGGGCTTAGCTTTCTTT.

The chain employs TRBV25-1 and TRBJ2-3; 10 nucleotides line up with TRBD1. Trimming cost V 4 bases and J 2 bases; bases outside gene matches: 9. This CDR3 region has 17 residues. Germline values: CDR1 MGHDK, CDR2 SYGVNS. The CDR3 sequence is CASSGVSGTGATDTQYF. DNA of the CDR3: TGTGCCAGCAGTGGGGTCTCCGGGACAGGGGCCACAGATACGCAGTATTTT.

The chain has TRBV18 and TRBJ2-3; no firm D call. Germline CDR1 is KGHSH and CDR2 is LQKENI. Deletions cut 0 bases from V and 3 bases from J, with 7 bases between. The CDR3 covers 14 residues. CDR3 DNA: TGTGCCAGCTCACCACCGAGTCTAACAGATACGCAGTATTTT. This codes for CASSPPSLTDTQYF.

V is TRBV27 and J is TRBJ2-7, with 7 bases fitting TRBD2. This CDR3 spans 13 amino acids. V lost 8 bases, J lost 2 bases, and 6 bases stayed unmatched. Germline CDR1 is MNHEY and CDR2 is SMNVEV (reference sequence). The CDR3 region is CASAFGGAYEQYF. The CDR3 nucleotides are TGTGCCAGCGCCTTTGGGGGGGCCTACGAGCAGTACTTC.

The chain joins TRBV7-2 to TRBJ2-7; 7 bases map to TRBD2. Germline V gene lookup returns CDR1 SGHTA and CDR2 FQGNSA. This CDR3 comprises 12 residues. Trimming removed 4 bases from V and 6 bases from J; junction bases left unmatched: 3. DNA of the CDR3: TGTGCCAGCAGCTGGGGGGGGAGCGAGCAGTACTTC. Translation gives CASSWGGSEQYF.

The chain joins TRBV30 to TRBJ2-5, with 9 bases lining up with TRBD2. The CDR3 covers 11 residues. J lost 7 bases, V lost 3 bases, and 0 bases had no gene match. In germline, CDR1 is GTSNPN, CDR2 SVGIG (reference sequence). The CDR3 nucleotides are TGTGCCTGGAGGCGGGAGGGGACCCAGTACTTC. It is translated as CAWRREGTQYF.

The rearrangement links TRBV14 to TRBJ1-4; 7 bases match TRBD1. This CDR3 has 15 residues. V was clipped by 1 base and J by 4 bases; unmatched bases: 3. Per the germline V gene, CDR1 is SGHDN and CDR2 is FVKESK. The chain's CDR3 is CASSQGDRDNEKLFF. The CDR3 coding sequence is TGTGCCAGCAGCCAAGGAGACAGGGATAATGAAAAACTGTTTTTT. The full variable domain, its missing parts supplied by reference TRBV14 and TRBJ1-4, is EAGVTQFPSHSVIEKGQTVTLRCDPISGHDNLYWYRRVMGKEIKFLLHFVKESKQDESGMPNNRFLAERTGGTYSTLKVQPAELEDSGVYFCASSQGDRDNEKLFFGSGTQLSVL.

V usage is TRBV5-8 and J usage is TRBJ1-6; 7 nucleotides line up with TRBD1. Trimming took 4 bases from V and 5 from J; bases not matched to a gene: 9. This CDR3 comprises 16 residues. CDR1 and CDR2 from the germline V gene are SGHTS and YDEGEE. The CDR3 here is CASSPSTGAHNSPLHF. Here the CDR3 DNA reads TGTGCCAGCAGCCCTTCAACAGGGGCGCATAATTCACCCCTCCACTTT.

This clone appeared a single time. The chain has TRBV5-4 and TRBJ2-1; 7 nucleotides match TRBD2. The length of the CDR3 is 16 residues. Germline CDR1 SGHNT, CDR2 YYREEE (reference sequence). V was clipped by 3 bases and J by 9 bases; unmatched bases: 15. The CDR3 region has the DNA TGTGCCAGCAGCTCCCGGACTAGTGGGGGTCATGGTGAGCAGTTCTTC. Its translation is CASSSRTSGGHGEQFF. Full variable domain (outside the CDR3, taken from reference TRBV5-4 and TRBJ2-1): ETGVTQSPTHLIKTRGQQVTLRCSSQSGHNTVSWYQQALGQGPQFIFQYYREEENGRGNFPPRFSGLQFPNYSSELNVNALELDDSALYLCASSSRTSGGHGEQFFGPGTRLTVL.

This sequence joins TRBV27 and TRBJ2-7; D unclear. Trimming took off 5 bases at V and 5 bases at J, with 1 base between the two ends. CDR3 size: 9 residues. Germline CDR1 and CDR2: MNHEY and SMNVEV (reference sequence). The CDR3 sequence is CASSHEQYF. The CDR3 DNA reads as TGTGCCAGCAGTCACGAGCAGTACTTC.

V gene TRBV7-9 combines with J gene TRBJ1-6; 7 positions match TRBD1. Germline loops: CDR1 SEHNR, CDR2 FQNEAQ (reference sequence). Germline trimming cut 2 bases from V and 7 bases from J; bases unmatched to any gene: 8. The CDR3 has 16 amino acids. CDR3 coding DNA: TGTGCCAGCAGCTTATTCTACGGGACAGCCAATTCACCCCTCCACTTT. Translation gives CASSLFYGTANSPLHF.

This CDR3 reads CASSPAQVRGSYEQYF. CDR3 nucleotide sequence: TGTGCCAGCAGCCCAGCCCAGGTCCGGGGCTCCTACGAGCAGTACTTC. The chain carries TRBV5-4 and TRBJ2-7, with D tentatively TRBD2 (5 bases). CDR3 length: 16 amino acids. Germline CDR1 SGHNT, CDR2 YYREEE (reference sequence). The V gene lost 4 bases and the J gene lost 0 bases, with 17 bases spanning the gap.